Listed here is a single TCR beta chain. Its antigen is currently not known. Base qualities are not provided; no much larger clone lies one nucleotide away. Data came from an Illumina HiSeq 2500. Quantitative 5'-RACE with molecular barcodes was used to prepare TCR beta libraries. In the original analysis: A new computational method, built on a probabilistic model of VDJ rearrangement, was used to identify disease-linked TCR variants. TCRdb itself trimmed the public reads at Q25 with fastp, ran MiXCR and retained productive beta chains. Each entry is one CDR3 protein sequence, shown with its most common DNA and genes. The V and J calls were not made by the authors but by TCRdb's processing. Across this sample there are around 220,000 distinct CDR3 sequences, with roughly 18% seen only once. The ten biggest clones cover about 42% of the sample. The data are from a study of CD8 T cells in ankylosing spondylitis (dated by TCRdb to about 2017). A note on the overall study: The study profiled T cell receptor beta repertoires in healthy donors and ankylosing spondylitis patients to find disease-linked TCR variants. In total, the full study cohort was made up of 95 to 110 healthy donors and about two dozen ankylosing spondylitis patients. Samples of peripheral blood were taken, and for ankylosing spondylitis patients, synovial fluid was collected as well. Study-level results and caveats: A TCR beta motif made up of several highly homologous amino acid variants appeared to be characteristic of blood from ankylosing spondylitis patients. The disease-linked clones were reported to be significantly enriched in matched synovial fluid samples from ankylosing spondylitis patients. Some of the motif variants had been reported before in the synovial fluid and blood of reactive arthritis patients, a finding that suggests common disease-initiation mechanisms. The disease-linked clones showed a CD8+ phenotype and occurred at relatively low frequencies in peripheral blood.

The CDR3 spans 15 residues, from the cysteine through the phenylalanine. The DNA shown is the 45-base CDR3, in frame from base 1. Germline trimming amounts to 0 bases on V and 6 bases on J, with 7 as the count of junction bases outside the gene matches. This TCR came from a male donor with ankylosing spondylitis. Recombination connected TRBV12-3 or TRBV12-4 to TRBJ2-7; TRBD1 aligns with 8 central bases. What was sequenced was blood, either unsorted or a sorted T cell fraction (not recorded which). The CDR3 reads CASSLAGTGLVEQYF. The DNA sequence is as follows: TGTGCCAGCAGTTTAGCCGGGACAGGACTCGTCGAGCAGTACTTC.